The 20 T cell receptor beta chains below all came from one sample that was sequenced in a study of blood T cell repertoires in COVID-19. Data came from immunoSEQ multiplex PCR; TCRdb stores just in-frame clones and leaves some out. This table has 110,000 or so clones, about four fifths appearing once. Material for sequencing was peripheral blood. The receptors were sampled from a middle-aged woman with acute or convalescent COVID-19.

V gene TRBV18 combines with J gene TRBJ2-1; D possibly corresponds to TRBD1 (6 bases). The CDR3 has 16 amino acids. Looked up from germline, CDR1 is KGHSH and CDR2 is LQKENI. V was trimmed by 4 bases and J by 2 bases, leaving 15 bases between them. CDR3 DNA: TGTGCCAGCTCACGTACAGGGACACGCGCCTACAATGAGCAGTTCTTC. It yields the protein CASSRTGTRAYNEQFF.

The gene calls are TRBV19 and TRBJ1-2; D is uncertain. The CDR3 extends over 14 amino acids. Germline lookup yields CDR1 LNHDA and CDR2 SQIVND (reference sequence). The V end was cut by 5 bases, the J end by 0 bases, with 10 bases between. The DNA of the CDR3 is TGTGCCAGTAGTTCCCTCGGGGCTAACTATGGCTACACCTTC. It specifies CASSSLGANYGYTF.

V is TRBV5-1 and J is TRBJ1-1; D possibly corresponds to TRBD1 (5 bases). There are 14 residues in the CDR3. CDR1 and CDR2 (germline): SGHRS, YFSETQ. V was trimmed by 4 bases and J by 4 bases, leaving 14 bases between them. As DNA, the CDR3 is TGCGCCAGCAGCCTTCCCTTGGGGGGCACTGAAGCTTTCTTT. Translation gives CASSLPLGGTEAFF.

The count of this clone is one. This chain joins TRBV6-6 and TRBJ2-1; 9 nucleotides match TRBD2. Trimming at V came to 6 bases and at J to 8 bases, leaving 14 bases not matched to a gene. The CDR3 is made up of 16 amino acids. Germline V gene sequence: CDR1 MNHNY, CDR2 SVGAGI (reference sequence). The CDR3 protein is CASSPGGAGGLYEQFF. CDR3 nucleotide sequence: TGTGCCAGCAGCCCCGGGGGAGCGGGGGGTCTCTATGAGCAGTTCTTC.

J is TRBJ1-2 and V is TRBV9; a weak D match, TRBD1 (6 bases). The CDR3 length is 13 residues. V was pared by 5 bases and J by 8 bases, with 16 bases between. Germline loops: CDR1 SGDLS, CDR2 YYNGEE. CDR3 residues: CASSTQGFRGYTF. In DNA, the CDR3 is TGTGCCAGCAGTACTCAGGGGTTCAGAGGCTACACCTTC.

This rearrangement joins TRBV28 to TRBJ2-7, with a tentative D call TRBD1 (6 bases). Deletions cut 7 bases from V and 5 bases from J, with 24 bases between. The CDR3 is 16 residues long. Per germline, CDR1 MDHEN and CDR2 SYDVKM. The CDR3 region is CASTSPATGHLHEQYF. Here the CDR3 DNA reads TGTGCCAGCACCTCCCCGGCTACGGGACATCTACACGAGCAGTACTTC.

V and J are TRBV7-9 and TRBJ2-1; no reliable D call. The germline gives CDR1 SEHNR, CDR2 FQNEAQ (reference sequence). The CDR3 loop spans 12 amino acids. Trimming pared 1 base from V and 7 bases from J, leaving 5 bases between. In nucleotides, the CDR3 is TGTGCCAGCAGCTTAGAGCGTAATGAGCAGTTCTTC. Encoded protein: CASSLERNEQFF.

This chain uses TRBV29-1 with TRBJ1-1; 7 nucleotides line up with TRBD1. CDR1 and CDR2 (germline): SQVTM, ANQGSEA. V lost 7 bases, J lost 6 bases, and 5 bases stayed unmatched. This CDR3 comprises 11 residues. CDR3 coding DNA: TGCAGCGCCCGACAGGGCCCTGAAGCTTTCTTT. Its protein is CSARQGPEAFF.

The CDR3 DNA reads as TGCGCCAGCAGTCTTGCCCCCGGTCCGGTGAACACTGAAGCTTTCTTT. Translation gives CASSLAPGPVNTEAFF. The chain links TRBV5-1 to TRBJ1-1; D gene ambiguous. Germline V CDR1 and CDR2: SGHRS, YFSETQ. The length of the CDR3 is 16 residues. V shed 5 bases and J shed 0 bases, with 17 bases lying between them. Full variable domain (outside the CDR3, taken from reference TRBV5-1 and TRBJ1-1): KAGVTQTPRYLIKTRGQQVTLSCSPISGHRSVSWYQQTPGQGLQFLFEYFSETQRNKGNFPGRFSGRQFSNSRSEMNVSTLELGDSALYLCASSLAPGPVNTEAFFGQGTRLTVV.

The genes are TRBV5-5 and TRBJ2-5, with 9 bases matching TRBD1. CDR3 length: 17 residues. Trimming took 2 bases from V and 5 from J; bases not matched to a gene: 13. Germline lookup yields CDR1 SGHKS and CDR2 YYEKEE (reference sequence). The CDR3 loop reads CASSFSGTGSPKETQYF. DNA for the CDR3: TGTGCCAGCAGCTTTTCCGGGACAGGGAGTCCTAAGGAGACCCAGTACTTC.

This chain uses TRBV30 with TRBJ2-5; 11 nucleotides line up with TRBD1. Trimming cost V 3 bases and J 4 bases; bases outside gene matches: 7. The CDR3 totals 15 residues. Germline V gene data show CDR1 as GTSNPN and CDR2 as SVGIG (reference sequence). The CDR3 here is CAWSAGQGVGETQYF. The CDR3 DNA sequence: TGTGCCTGGAGCGCGGGACAGGGGGTAGGAGAGACCCAGTACTTC.

The CDR3 loop is CASSPGLGETQYF. The CDR3 DNA reads as TGCGCCAGCAGCCCTGGACTAGGAGAGACCCAGTACTTC. This sequence joins TRBV5-1 and TRBJ2-5; 7 bases line up with TRBD2. Germline CDR1 reads SGHRS; CDR2 reads YFSETQ. The CDR3 sequence is 13 residues long. The trim removed 4 bases at V and 4 bases at J, leaving 4 bases unmatched.

The rearrangement links TRBV29-1 to TRBJ2-3, with unresolved D. Germline V gene sequence: CDR1 SQVTM, CDR2 ANQGSEA. V was shortened by 3 bases and J by 3 bases, with 4 bases between the two germline ends. The CDR3 contains 11 residues. In nucleotides, the CDR3 is TGCAGCGTTGACAGTACAGATACGCAGTATTTT. Residues: CSVDSTDTQYF.

The CDR3 DNA reads as TGCGCCAGCAGCTTGGGTCCGGGGGTTCTCTCACCCCTCCACTTT. Amino acids: CASSLGPGVLSPLHF. This chain joins TRBV5-1 and TRBJ1-6; D may be TRBD1 (5 bases). Germline lookup yields CDR1 SGHRS and CDR2 YFSETQ. Trimming stripped 0 bases from V and 10 bases from J, with 14 bases between. The CDR3 covers 15 residues.

V gene TRBV7-2 combines with J gene TRBJ2-3; 7 nucleotides match TRBD2. Germline V gene sequence: CDR1 SGHTA, CDR2 FQGNSA. V trimming: 4 bases; J trimming: 5 bases; junction bases outside the gene matches: 6. The CDR3 has 14 amino acids. CDR3 bases: TGTGCCAGCAGCTGGGAGGGTATTGGAGATACGCAGTATTTT. Residues: CASSWEGIGDTQYF.

This chain links TRBV6-2 or TRBV6-3 with TRBJ1-3, with D maybe TRBD1 (6 bases). CDR3 length: 15 residues. V was shortened by 5 bases and J by 4 bases, with 15 bases between the two germline ends. Germline CDR1 MNHEY, CDR2 SVGEGT. CDR3 protein: CASSTPRGLGNTIYF. CDR3 in DNA: TGTGCCAGCAGTACCCCAAGGGGGTTAGGAAACACCATATATTTT.

This clone was detected only once. This chain uses TRBV4-3 with TRBJ2-1; TRBD2 agrees at 11 bases. J lost 6 bases, V lost 0 bases, and 10 bases had no gene match. The germline gives CDR1 LGHNA, CDR2 YSLEER. The CDR3 spans 18 residues. CDR3 protein: CASSQDMIGLAGGNEQFF. The DNA for the CDR3 is TGCGCCAGCAGCCAAGATATGATCGGGCTAGCGGGGGGCAATGAGCAGTTCTTC.

The sample holds one count of this clone. The chain employs TRBV19 and TRBJ1-1; D is possibly TRBD1 (5 bases). The germline V and J ends were trimmed by 4 bases and 4 bases, with 13 bases remaining between them. The CDR3 contains 14 residues. CDR1 and CDR2 (germline): LNHDA, SQIVND (reference sequence). The chain's CDR3 is CASSSQGRGTEAFF. The CDR3 DNA sequence: TGTGCCAGTAGTAGTCAGGGAAGGGGCACTGAAGCTTTCTTT.

V and J are TRBV6-5 and TRBJ2-3; TRBD2 is a possible D gene (6 bases). The CDR3 sequence is 15 residues long. V lost 10 bases to trimming and J lost 1 base, with 18 bases between them. Germline V CDR1 and CDR2: MNHEY, SVGAGI. The CDR3 DNA reads as TGTGCCATCGAGGGCACGGGGACTCGCACAGATACGCAGTATTTT. Amino acids: CAIEGTGTRTDTQYF.

The chain couples TRBV11-2 to TRBJ2-1, with 8 bases matching TRBD2. The CDR3 runs to 15 residues. Germline loops: CDR1 SGHAT, CDR2 FQNNGV. V gave up 0 bases and J gave up 3 bases; unmatched junction bases: 1. The CDR3, as DNA: TGTGCCAGCAGCTTAGATGCGGGGGGCTACAATGAGCAGTTCTTC. This gives the protein CASSLDAGGYNEQFF. Looking up the rest from reference TRBV11-2 and TRBJ2-1 gives the full variable domain: EAGVAQSPRYKIIEKRQSVAFWCNPISGHATLYWYQQILGQGPKLLIQFQNNGVVDDSQLPKDRFSAERLKGVDSTLKIQPAKLEDSAVYLCASSLDAGGYNEQFFGPGTRLTVL.